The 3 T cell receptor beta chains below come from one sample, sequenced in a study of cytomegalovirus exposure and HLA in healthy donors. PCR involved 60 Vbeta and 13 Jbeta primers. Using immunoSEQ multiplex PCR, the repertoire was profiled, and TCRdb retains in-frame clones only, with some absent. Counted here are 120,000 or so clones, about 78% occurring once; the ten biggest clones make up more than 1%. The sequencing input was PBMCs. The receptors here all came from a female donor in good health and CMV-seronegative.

In nucleotides, the CDR3 is TGTGCCAGCTCACTTACCGGGACTAGGAACACCGGGGAGCTGTTTTTT. This encodes CASSLTGTRNTGELFF. The chain has TRBV18 and TRBJ2-2, with 8 bases aligning to TRBD2. The J segment lost 1 base and the V segment lost 4 bases, leaving 5 bases of the junction unmatched. The CDR3 contains 16 residues. The germline CDR1 and CDR2 sequences are KGHSH and LQKENI.

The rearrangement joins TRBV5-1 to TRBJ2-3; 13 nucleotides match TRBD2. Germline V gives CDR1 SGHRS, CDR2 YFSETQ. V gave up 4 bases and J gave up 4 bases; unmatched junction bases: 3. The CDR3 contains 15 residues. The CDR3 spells CASSDGLAGADTQYF. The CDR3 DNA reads TGCGCCAGCAGCGACGGACTAGCGGGAGCAGATACGCAGTATTTT.

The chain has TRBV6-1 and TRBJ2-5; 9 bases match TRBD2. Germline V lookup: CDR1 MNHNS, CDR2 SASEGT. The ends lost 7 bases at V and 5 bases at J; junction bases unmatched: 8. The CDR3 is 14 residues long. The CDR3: CASTSSGGLETQYF. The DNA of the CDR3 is TGTGCCAGCACCTCAAGCGGGGGGTTGGAGACCCAGTACTTC.